This paragraph reports one T cell receptor (beta chain). Its specificity is not known. This sample was included in a study of blood T cells in healthy people across ages. Each individual donor underwent a draw of ten milliliters of peripheral blood. Regarding the study as a whole: TCR beta diversity, measured per million T cells, fell in a roughly linear way with age. Underestimates were what the diversity estimates from one million T cells were considered to be. Unsorted PBMC input precluded a conclusive naive versus antigen-experienced comparison.

The V gene's germline CDR1 is MNHNY and CDR2 SVGAGI (reference sequence). Trimming removed 3 bases at V and 4 bases at J, with 16 bases between. This CDR3 is 16 amino acids long. Then a second PCR, running roughly 6 to 11 cycles, was carried out with a sample-barcoded 5' primer and a J-beta primer mix. TCRdb analysed the 5' RACE reads with MiXCR anew, one entry per CDR3 protein. The sample lists approximately 1.5 million distinct CDR3 sequences; approximately 39% were seen once. The chain carries TRBV6-6 and TRBJ1-3, with D perhaps TRBD1 (5 bases). Input material: blood. The receptor's source is a woman aged 18 to 35 in good health. For the CDR3, the DNA is TGTGCCAGCAGTTATTTCCCCGGGACGCAAGGAAACACCATATATTTT. This gives the protein CASSYFPGTQGNTIYF.